These T cell receptor beta chains were read from a single sample in a study of shared clonotypes between healthy human individuals. This table comes from immunoSEQ multiplex PCR, and its TCRdb copy is limited to in-frame clones, with some not included. This table holds about 1.5 million clones, 95% to 99% found once. Sequencing was done on a sample of naive CD4+ T cells sorted from blood. Receptors originate from a man between 25 and 39 years old in good health. The CDR3 runs from the conserved cysteine through the conserved F or W. The D gene is left open where the match is weak. Rows may omit the clone size; those that give it use once, few, many or a size class.

NA | TRBJ1-4 | once | TRBV7-9 | CASSASGRSNEKLFF | TGTGCCAGCAGCGCTTCAGGGAGGTCTAATGAAAAACTGTTTTTT
NA | TRBJ2-1 | NA | TRBV15 | CATSRDRRSYNEQFF | TGTGCCACCAGCAGAGATCGGAGGTCCTACAATGAGCAGTTCTTC
TRBD2 | TRBJ2-2 | NA | TRBV7-6 | CASSPSGLRTGELFF | TGTGCCAGCAGCCCTAGCGGTCTCAGGACCGGGGAGCTGTTTTTT
TRBD1 | TRBJ2-5 | NA | TRBV19 | CASRDRERGTQYF | TGTGCCAGTAGGGACAGGGAGCGTGGGACCCAGTACTTC
TRBD2 | TRBJ2-1 | NA | TRBV7-9 | CASSEATSGSSYNEQFF | TGTGCCAGCAGCGAAGCTACTAGCGGGAGCTCCTACAATGAGCAGTTCTTC
NA | TRBJ2-3 | NA | TRBV27 | CASSLFSGNTQYF | TGTGCCAGCAGTTTATTTAGCGGAAATACGCAGTATTTT
TRBD1 | TRBJ2-1 | NA | TRBV29-1 | CSVEDRDRGTYNEQFF | TGCAGCGTTGAAGACAGGGACAGGGGGACCTACAATGAGCAGTTCTTC
NA | TRBJ1-4 | NA | TRBV29-1 | CSVVSGDEKLFF | TGCAGCGTTGTGTCAGGTGACGAAAAACTGTTTTTT
NA | TRBJ2-1 | NA | TRBV2 | CASSDLAEQFF | TGTGCCAGCAGTGACCTAGCGGAGCAGTTCTTC
NA | TRBJ1-5 | NA | TRBV4-2 | CASSQELGKRQPQHF | TGTGCCAGCAGCCAAGAACTGGGGAAAAGGCAGCCCCAGCATTTT
TRBD1 | TRBJ1-4 | NA | TRBV5-1 | CASSVTGGGEKLFF | TGCGCCAGCAGCGTGACAGGGGGCGGTGAAAAACTGTTTTTT
TRBD1 | TRBJ2-7 | NA | TRBV10-3 | CAISPGQIHEQYF | TGTGCCATCAGTCCGGGACAGATTCACGAGCAGTACTTC
NA | TRBJ2-7 | NA | TRBV18 | CASSPGASEGYEQYF | TGTGCCAGCTCACCAGGGGCTAGCGAGGGATACGAGCAGTACTTC
TRBD1 | TRBJ2-5 | NA | TRBV19 | CASSVQGVGETQYF | TGTGCCAGTAGTGTCCAGGGGGTCGGAGAGACCCAGTACTTC
NA | TRBJ2-7 | once | TRBV6-5 | CASSPLVGLDEQYF | TGTGCCAGCAGTCCCCTTGTGGGATTAGATGAGCAGTACTTC
NA | TRBJ2-7 | NA | TRBV6-5 | CASTSRLEQYF | TGTGCCAGCACGTCGAGGCTCGAGCAGTACTTC
NA | TRBJ1-4 | NA | TRBV28 | CASSIRTGLATNEKLFF | TGTGCCAGCAGTATCCGGACCGGGCTGGCGACTAATGAAAAACTGTTTTTT
TRBD1 | TRBJ1-4 | NA | TRBV7-9 | CASSHTGGGEKLFF | TGTGCCAGCAGCCACACAGGGGGAGGGGAAAAACTGTTTTTT
NA | TRBJ1-2 | NA | TRBV27 | CASSLKTANYGYTF | TGTGCCAGCAGTTTAAAGACAGCTAACTATGGCTACACCTTC
TRBD2 | TRBJ2-3 | NA | TRBV6-5 | CASSSRLAGFTDTQYF | TGTGCCAGCAGTTCGCGACTAGCGGGATTCACAGATACGCAGTATTTT
NA | TRBJ1-2 | NA | TRBV25-1 | CASSSLGEVGYTF | TGTGCCAGCAGCTCTCTGGGGGAAGTGGGCTACACCTTC
NA | TRBJ1-1 | NA | TRBV28 | CASKTLTEAFF | TGTGCCAGCAAAACGCTCACTGAAGCTTTCTTT
NA | TRBJ2-7 | NA | TRBV4-1 | CASSRLSRDGTYEQYF | TGCGCCAGCAGCCGACTATCCCGGGACGGAACCTACGAGCAGTACTTC
TRBD2 | TRBJ2-7 | NA | TRBV7-2 | CASSLTSGLNHEQYF | TGTGCCAGCAGCTTAACTAGCGGACTCAACCACGAGCAGTACTTC
NA | TRBJ1-3 | NA | TRBV25-1 | CASRSAGLSSGNTIYF | TGTGCCAGCAGATCAGCGGGACTGAGCTCTGGAAACACCATATATTTT
NA | TRBJ2-1 | NA | TRBV6-1 | CASTAERSYNEQFF | TGTGCCAGCACCGCGGAAAGGTCCTACAATGAGCAGTTCTTC
NA | TRBJ2-1 | NA | TRBV6-5 | CASSYERTARDNEQFF | TGTGCCAGCAGTTACGAGCGGACCGCCAGAGACAATGAGCAGTTCTTC
NA | TRBJ2-2 | NA | TRBV7-2 | CASSLGGAGAGELFF | TGTGCCAGCAGCTTAGGCGGGGCTGGGGCCGGGGAGCTGTTTTTT
NA | TRBJ2-1 | NA | TRBV5-1 | CASSLTSRNHNEQFF | TGCGCCAGCAGCTTGACTAGCAGAAACCACAATGAGCAGTTCTTC
NA | TRBJ2-2 | NA | TRBV29-1 | CSAGTAWDTGELFF | TGCAGCGCCGGGACCGCCTGGGACACCGGGGAGCTGTTTTTT
NA | TRBJ1-5 | NA | TRBV28 | CASSPRRGYQPQHF | TGTGCAAGCAGCCCCCGGAGGGGATATCAGCCCCAGCATTTT
TRBD2 | TRBJ2-1 | NA | TRBV27 | CASSSSGRGYEQFF | TGTGCCAGCAGTTCGAGCGGGAGGGGGTATGAGCAGTTCTTC
NA | TRBJ2-7 | NA | TRBV20-1 | CSATPLEEQYF | TGCAGTGCTACGCCTTTGGAGGAGCAGTACTTC
TRBD1 | TRBJ1-4 | NA | TRBV29-1 | CSVEGDRESEKLFF | TGCAGCGTTGAAGGGGACAGGGAAAGTGAAAAACTGTTTTTT
TRBD1 | TRBJ2-7 | NA | TRBV5-1 | CASSSGPGQGAREQYF | TGCGCCAGCAGCTCGGGACCGGGACAGGGGGCAAGGGAGCAGTACTTC
NA | TRBJ1-2 | NA | TRBV28 | CASIASLGLGYTF | TGTGCCAGCATTGCCAGTTTGGGGCTCGGCTACACCTTC
TRBD1 | TRBJ1-4 | NA | TRBV2 | CARGQGFNEKLFF | TGTGCCAGGGGACAGGGGTTTAATGAAAAACTGTTTTTT